This passage covers 5 T cell receptor beta chains from one sample sequenced in a study of T cell responses to AZD1222 COVID-19 vaccine. Produced via immunoSEQ multiplex PCR; TCRdb's table is partial and in-frame only. Of about 130,000 clones detected, 92% appear once; the ten largest clones hold less than 3.5%. The sample was peripheral blood, taken 28 days after the second AZD1222 dose. Source of these receptors: an adult who received the AZD1222 COVID-19 vaccine.

The rearrangement joins TRBV19 to TRBJ2-2; 8 positions match TRBD2. CDR1 is LNHDA and CDR2 is SQIVND in the germline V gene (reference sequence). The CDR3 has 15 amino acids. Trimming cost V 9 bases and J 7 bases; bases outside gene matches: 13. CDR3 protein: CASQPAPLAVGELFF. DNA of the CDR3: TGTGCCAGCCAGCCTGCCCCACTAGCGGTCGGGGAGCTGTTTTTT.

This chain uses TRBV6-5 with TRBJ2-7, with D hard to call. V lost 2 bases, J lost 3 bases, and 11 bases lay in between. CDR1 and CDR2 (germline): MNHEY, SVGAGI. CDR3 size: 14 residues. CDR3 loop: CASSYRAGDYEQYF. CDR3 in DNA: TGTGCCAGCAGTTACAGGGCTGGGGACTACGAGCAGTACTTC.

This chain joins TRBV3-1 (or the pseudogene TRBV3-2) and TRBJ2-1; D is perhaps TRBD2 (6 bases). The ends were cut back, 5 bases at V and 0 bases at J, with 11 bases in the middle. Germline loops: CDR1 LGHDT, CDR2 YNNKEL (reference sequence). The length of the CDR3 is 15 residues. The CDR3 bases are TGTGCCAGCAGCGATAGCGGCCCCTCCTACAATGAGCAGTTCTTC. Translation: CASSDSGPSYNEQFF.

This chain connects TRBV5-1 to TRBJ2-2, with 9 bases matching TRBD2. From germline, CDR1 is SGHRS and CDR2 YFSETQ. CDR3 size: 16 residues. The V segment lost 4 bases and the J segment 4 bases; nucleotides outside the gene matches: 8. CDR3: CASSLGSGSVTGELFF. CDR3 nucleotide sequence: TGCGCCAGCAGCCTGGGTAGCGGGAGCGTCACCGGGGAGCTGTTTTTT. Filled out from reference TRBV5-1 and TRBJ2-2, the complete variable domain reads KAGVTQTPRYLIKTRGQQVTLSCSPISGHRSVSWYQQTPGQGLQFLFEYFSETQRNKGNFPGRFSGRQFSNSRSEMNVSTLELGDSALYLCASSLGSGSVTGELFFGEGSRLTVL.

This chain connects TRBV5-1 to TRBJ2-1; perhaps TRBD2 as D (6 bases). The CDR3 consists of 14 residues. The V end lost 3 bases, the J end lost 2 bases, and 9 bases lay between the germline ends. Germline loops: CDR1 SGHRS, CDR2 YFSETQ. The CDR3 sequence: CASSSGTPYNEQFF. In DNA form, the CDR3 reads TGCGCCAGCAGCTCCGGGACTCCCTACAATGAGCAGTTCTTC.